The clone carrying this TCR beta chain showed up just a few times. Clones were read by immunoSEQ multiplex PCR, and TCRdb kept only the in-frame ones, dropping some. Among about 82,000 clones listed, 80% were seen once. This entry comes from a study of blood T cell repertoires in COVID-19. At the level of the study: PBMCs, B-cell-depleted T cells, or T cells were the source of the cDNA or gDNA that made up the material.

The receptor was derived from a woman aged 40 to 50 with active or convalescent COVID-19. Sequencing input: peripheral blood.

The CDR3 sequence: CASSQGLGLAYEQYF. The CDR3 DNA reads as TGTGCCAGCAGCCAAGGGTTAGGACTGGCCTACGAGCAGTACTTC. V and J are TRBV3-1 (or the pseudogene TRBV3-2) and TRBJ2-7, with D possibly being TRBD2 (5 bases). The length of the CDR3 is 15 residues. Trimming took 1 base from V and 2 from J, leaving 12 bases between them. Germline CDR1 LGHDT, CDR2 YNNKEL (reference sequence).